The 26 T cell receptor beta chains listed next were all sequenced from one sample in a study of cytomegalovirus exposure and HLA in healthy donors. Generated by immunoSEQ multiplex PCR, the TCRdb table keeps only in-frame clones and is missing some. The sample consists of approximately 120,000 clones, roughly 89% of them appearing once. Material for sequencing was PBMCs. These receptors were taken from a woman aged 18-30 years in good health and CMV-seronegative.

The genes are TRBV11-2 and TRBJ1-4, with D possibly matching TRBD1 (6 bases). The CDR3 spans 15 residues. Per germline, CDR1 SGHAT and CDR2 FQNNGV. Trimming stripped 3 bases from V and 4 bases from J, with 12 bases between. As DNA, the CDR3 is TGTGCCAGCAGCTTCAAACAGGGTTATAATGAAAAACTGTTTTTT. Translating gives CASSFKQGYNEKLFF.

The chain recombines TRBV7-9 with TRBJ1-2; 10 bases are a match to TRBD1. The CDR3 length is 16 residues. After removal of 5 bases from V and 8 bases from J, the junction contained 14 bases not matched to a gene. The germline gives CDR1 SEHNR, CDR2 FQNEAQ (reference sequence). The CDR3 nucleotides read TGTGCCAGCAGCCTCATAAACCCGACAGGGGGCGACGGCTACACCTTC. Translating gives CASSLINPTGGDGYTF. Supplemented by reference TRBV7-9 and TRBJ1-2, the full variable domain reads DTGVSQNPRHKITKRGQNVTFRCDPISEHNRLYWYRQTLGQGPEFLTYFQNEAQLEKSRLLSDRFSAERPKGSFSTLEIQRTEQGDSAMYLCASSLINPTGGDGYTFGSGTRLTVV.

The rearrangement links TRBV28 to TRBJ1-2; 10 bases agree with TRBD1. Germline CDR1 MDHEN, CDR2 SYDVKM. The ends lost 10 bases at V and 6 bases at J; junction bases unmatched: 11. The CDR3 spans 14 residues. The CDR3 protein is CATHVPGQGDGYTF. The DNA for the CDR3 is TGTGCCACCCACGTCCCCGGACAGGGGGATGGCTACACCTTC.

The chain combines TRBV18 with TRBJ2-5; 7 nucleotides agree with TRBD1. Trimming took 1 base from V and 5 from J; bases not matched to a gene: 7. This CDR3 spans 15 amino acids. The germline gives CDR1 KGHSH, CDR2 LQKENI. DNA for the CDR3: TGTGCCAGCTCACCACTCCCCGGACAGGCGGAGACCCAGTACTTC. Protein product: CASSPLPGQAETQYF.

The J gene is TRBJ2-5, the V gene TRBV10-3, with TRBD2 matching 8 bases. The V segment lost 2 bases and the J segment 5 bases; nucleotides outside the gene matches: 4. The CDR3 extends over 14 amino acids. Germline V gene sequence: CDR1 ENHRY, CDR2 SYGVKD. CDR3 amino acids: CAISERGGGETQYF. CDR3 sequence (DNA): TGTGCCATCAGTGAGCGGGGGGGCGGGGAGACCCAGTACTTC.

This clone was counted once. J is TRBJ1-5 and V is TRBV15; D call uncertain. V was clipped by 2 bases and J by 6 bases, with 8 bases between them. This CDR3 has 13 amino acids. The germline gives CDR1 LNHNV, CDR2 YYDKDF (reference sequence). CDR3 nucleotide sequence: TGTGCCACCAGCAGAACCACTACTCAGCCCCAGCATTTT. The encoded protein is CATSRTTTQPQHF.

The J gene is TRBJ2-6, the V gene TRBV14; possibly TRBD2 for D (5 bases). In germline, CDR1 is SGHDN, CDR2 FVKESK. The length of the CDR3 is 18 residues. V lost 1 base, J lost 2 bases, and 15 bases lay in between. The CDR3 DNA is TGTGCCAGCAGCCAAGTACCGCACGGGGAAACTGGGGCCAACGTCCTGACTTTC. It specifies CASSQVPHGETGANVLTF. The variable domain in full, completed from reference TRBV14 and TRBJ2-6, reads EAGVTQFPSHSVIEKGQTVTLRCDPISGHDNLYWYRRVMGKEIKFLLHFVKESKQDESGMPNNRFLAERTGGTYSTLKVQPAELEDSGVYFCASSQVPHGETGANVLTFGAGSRLTVL.

The chain joins TRBV28 to TRBJ2-5; 9 nucleotides align to TRBD1. With V trimmed by 5 bases and J by 5 bases, 9 bases remained unmatched. The CDR3 length is 15 residues. Germline CDR1 MDHEN, CDR2 SYDVKM. CDR3 loop: CASSDRGQGRETQYF. DNA of the CDR3: TGTGCCAGCAGTGATAGGGGACAGGGTCGGGAGACCCAGTACTTC.

The chain uses TRBV29-1 and TRBJ2-3, with 8 bases aligning to TRBD1. Germline CDR1 reads SQVTM; CDR2 reads ANQGSEA. J gave up 3 bases and V 6 bases, and 5 bases lay outside the gene matches. The CDR3 covers 13 residues. CDR3 in amino acids: CSVGQGGTDTQYF. The CDR3 nucleotides read TGCAGCGTAGGACAGGGTGGGACAGATACGCAGTATTTT.

V gene TRBV7-6 combines with J gene TRBJ2-7; tentative D call: TRBD2 (6 bases). The germline gives CDR1 SGHVS, CDR2 FNYEAQ. The germline V and J ends were trimmed by 4 bases and 3 bases, with 13 bases remaining between them. This CDR3 comprises 14 residues. DNA for the CDR3: TGTGCCAGCAGCTCCTCTCCGGGGGTCTACGAGCAGTACGTC. It codes for CASSSSPGVYEQYV.

The rearrangement uses TRBV7-7 and TRBJ2-7; maybe TRBD2 (6 bases). The CDR3 extends over 13 amino acids. Germline V gene lookup returns CDR1 SSHAT and CDR2 FNYEAQ (reference sequence). The V gene lost 5 bases and the J gene lost 6 bases, with 14 bases spanning the gap. CDR3 nucleotide sequence: TGTGCCAGCAGCAAGGGACTTGAGGGCGAGCAGTACTTC. Amino acids: CASSKGLEGEQYF.

The chain links TRBV10-3 to TRBJ2-1; TRBD1 might be the D (5 bases). The CDR3 spans 14 residues. Germline CDR1 is ENHRY and CDR2 is SYGVKD. Trimming stripped 4 bases from V and 7 bases from J, with 14 bases between. CDR3 region: CAISGRQGENEQFF. In DNA form, the CDR3 reads TGTGCCATCAGTGGCCGCCAGGGTGAAAATGAGCAGTTCTTC.

This clone showed up just a few times. The genes are TRBV6-1 and TRBJ1-1; D is uncertain. Looked up from germline, CDR1 is MNHNS and CDR2 is SASEGT. The germline V and J ends were trimmed by 7 bases and 4 bases, with 13 bases remaining between them. The CDR3 has 13 residues. The CDR3 reads CASIKEEGTEAFF. The CDR3 DNA reads as TGTGCCAGCATCAAAGAGGAGGGCACTGAAGCTTTCTTT.

Here the CDR3 DNA reads TGTGCCAGCAGCCCAGGAGGGGAGCGGTTAAGCGAGCAGTACTTC. This codes for CASSPGGERLSEQYF. The chain joins TRBV7-6 to TRBJ2-7; a weak D match, TRBD2 (6 bases). Germline assignment: CDR1 SGHVS and CDR2 FNYEAQ. The CDR3 is 15 residues long. Trimming pared 5 bases from V and 6 bases from J, leaving 20 bases between.

V gene TRBV5-1 combines with J gene TRBJ1-1; 10 bases align to TRBD1. The V segment lost 4 bases and the J segment 3 bases; nucleotides outside the gene matches: 6. CDR1 and CDR2 (germline): SGHRS, YFSETQ. The CDR3 has 15 amino acids. CDR3 protein: CASSRTGGQDTEAFF. The CDR3, as DNA: TGCGCCAGCAGCCGGACAGGGGGTCAAGACACTGAAGCTTTCTTT.

The chain uses TRBV7-9 and TRBJ2-5; possibly TRBD2 for D (5 bases). The germline V gene encodes CDR1 SEHNR and CDR2 FQNEAQ (reference sequence). The CDR3 contains 14 residues. Between the trimmed V and J ends, which lost 2 bases and 0 bases, there was a span of 7 bases. The CDR3 region has the DNA TGTGCCAGCAGCTTATCGGGGTACCAAGAGACCCAGTACTTC. This encodes CASSLSGYQETQYF.

The chain has TRBV7-9 and TRBJ1-1, with D unresolved. The CDR3 covers 16 residues. The germline V and J ends were trimmed by 4 bases and 0 bases, with 15 bases remaining between them. Germline lookup yields CDR1 SEHNR and CDR2 FQNEAQ (reference sequence). The CDR3 nucleotides are TGTGCCAGCAGCTCTAGAACGGAGGCGATGAACACTGAAGCTTTCTTT. Translating it yields CASSSRTEAMNTEAFF.

The chain combines TRBV9 with TRBJ1-1, with 10 nucleotides matching TRBD1. In germline, CDR1 is SGDLS, CDR2 YYNGEE. The CDR3 spans 15 residues. J gave up 5 bases and V 1 base, and 5 bases lay outside the gene matches. CDR3 loop: CASSVTGTGETEAFF. The CDR3, as DNA: TGTGCCAGCAGCGTAACAGGGACAGGGGAAACTGAAGCTTTCTTT.

This chain uses TRBV5-6 with TRBJ1-5, with 10 bases lining up with TRBD1. V lost 3 bases to trimming and J lost 6 bases; unmatched junction nucleotides: 9. This CDR3 region has 16 residues. The germline V gene encodes CDR1 SGHDT and CDR2 YYEEEE. In nucleotides, the CDR3 is TGTGCCAGCAGCTCCCGCGGGACAGGGGTTGTTCAGCCCCAGCATTTT. It specifies CASSSRGTGVVQPQHF.

The chain joins TRBV29-1 to TRBJ1-2; no definite D call. Germline values: CDR1 SQVTM, CDR2 ANQGSEA. Trimming cost V 3 bases and J 4 bases, with 9 bases left between them. The length of the CDR3 is 12 residues. CDR3 DNA: TGCAGCGTTGATGAGGGAGGCTATGGCTACACCTTC. It is translated as CSVDEGGYGYTF.

In DNA form, the CDR3 reads TGTGCCAGCAGTTTAACAGGGGGAGCTGAAGCTTTCTTT. It encodes CASSLTGGAEAFF. The V call is TRBV28, the J call TRBJ1-1; TRBD1 matches at 8 bases. Germline loops: CDR1 MDHEN, CDR2 SYDVKM. V trimming: 2 bases; J trimming: 6 bases; junction bases outside the gene matches: 2. This CDR3 has 13 amino acids.

The V call is TRBV30, the J call TRBJ1-2; no reliable D call. The CDR3 contains 11 residues. Germline V CDR1 and CDR2: GTSNPN, SVGIG (reference sequence). V gave up 8 bases and J gave up 4 bases, with 11 bases separating them. CDR3 region: CASQVSYGYTF. CDR3 bases: TGTGCCAGCCAGGTTAGCTATGGCTACACCTTC.

V is TRBV30 and J is TRBJ2-3; unclear D gene. V lost 3 bases, J lost 1 base, and 11 bases lay in between. CDR1 and CDR2 (germline): GTSNPN, SVGIG (reference sequence). This CDR3 spans 14 amino acids. The CDR3 nucleotides are TGTGCCTGGAGGACGCGGTTCGGCACAGATACGCAGTATTTT. It translates to CAWRTRFGTDTQYF.

J is TRBJ2-3 and V is TRBV5-1, with D unclear. V shed 1 base and J shed 0 bases, with 12 bases lying between them. CDR1 is SGHRS, CDR2 YFSETQ, per germline. This CDR3 has 16 residues. The CDR3 reads CASSLPGGSSTDTQYF. DNA of the CDR3: TGCGCCAGCAGCTTGCCCGGCGGCTCTAGCACAGATACGCAGTATTTT.

The chain carries TRBV25-1 and TRBJ1-2, with D tentatively TRBD1 (5 bases). V dropped 4 bases and J dropped 4 bases, with 13 bases sitting between them. The CDR3 sequence is 14 residues long. Germline V CDR1 and CDR2: MGHDK, SYGVNS. The CDR3 here is CASSGQSLSYGYTF. The CDR3 coding sequence is TGTGCCAGCAGTGGACAGAGTCTTTCCTATGGCTACACCTTC.

The rearrangement joins TRBV7-9 to TRBJ2-7, with D unclear. This CDR3 comprises 13 residues. CDR1 is SEHNR, CDR2 FQNEAQ, per germline (reference sequence). V gave up 1 base and J gave up 3 bases, with 7 bases separating them. In DNA form, the CDR3 reads TGTGCCAGCAGCTTAGGTGGCGGCTACGAGCAGTACGTC. Encoded protein: CASSLGGGYEQYV.